Listed below are T cell receptor beta chains from one sample, sequenced in a study of T cell responses to AZD1222 COVID-19 vaccine. The table came from immunoSEQ multiplex PCR; TCRdb's copy has only in-frame clones and leaves some out. The sample records over 150,000 clones, roughly nine tenths being singletons. Sample: peripheral blood, taken on day 0 of MenACWY control vaccination. These receptors originate from an adult in good health. CDR3s include the opening cysteine and the closing phenylalanine or tryptophan. A D gene is named only where the DNA matches it firmly. Not every row has a clone size; where given, it reads once, few, many or a size class.

V gene	clone size	D gene	J gene	CDR3 DNA	CDR3 protein
TRBV7-7	few	.	TRBJ2-2	TGTGCCAGCTGCTCGGACGAACTGAACACCGGGGAGCTGTTTTTT	CASCSDELNTGELFF
TRBV28	.	TRBD2	TRBJ2-5	TGTGCCAGTGGCGAGGGACTACAAGAGACCCAGTACTTC	CASGEGLQETQYF
TRBV5-1	.	TRBD1	TRBJ2-2	TGCGCCAGCAGCTTTGATCGGACAGGGGACACCGGGGAGCTGTTTTTT	CASSFDRTGDTGELFF
TRBV2	few	.	TRBJ1-2	TGTGCCAGCAGTGAATCCTACGGGGGAGGCTATGGCTACACCTTC	CASSESYGGGYGYTF
TRBV3-1/TRBV3-2	.	.	TRBJ1-3	TGTGCCAGCAGCCAAAGACGGACGGGGATCTTGTCTGGAAACACCATATATTTT	CASSQRRTGILSGNTIYF
TRBV24-1	few	TRBD1	TRBJ1-5	TGTGCCACCAGTGAAGGGACAGGGGGACCTTATCAGCCCCAGCATTTT	CATSEGTGGPYQPQHF
TRBV23-1	.	.	TRBJ2-3	TGCGCCAGCAGAGACTCCGGGACGCCACATCCCAAAAATACGCAGTATTTT	CASRDSGTPHPKNTQYF
TRBV6-5	.	.	TRBJ1-3	TGTGCCAGCAGTCCCAACCGATTTTCTGGAAACACCATATATTTT	CASSPNRFSGNTIYF
TRBV3-1/TRBV3-2	.	.	TRBJ1-2	TGTGCCAGCAGCCAAGGCCGCTTGCCATCAGGGAGCGGCTACACCTTC	CASSQGRLPSGSGYTF
TRBV6-5	.	TRBD1	TRBJ2-3	TGTGCCAGCACTCGAGGACAGGGGAAAGGAGATACGCAGTATTTT	CASTRGQGKGDTQYF
TRBV6-5	.	.	TRBJ1-1	TGTGCCAGCAGACCCTCGGGACAAAACACTGAAGCTTTCTTT	CASRPSGQNTEAFF
TRBV14	once	TRBD2	TRBJ2-2	TGTGCCAGCAGCCATAGACGGGAGGGCCTAGCCGGGGAGCTGTTTTTT	CASSHRREGLAGELFF
TRBV5-8	few	.	TRBJ2-7	TGTGCCAGCAGCTTGTTCGGACGGTACTACGAGCAGTACTTC	CASSLFGRYYEQYF
TRBV2	few	TRBD1	TRBJ1-5	TGTGCCAGCAGAGGGACAGGGAACAATCAGCCCCAGCATTTT	CASRGTGNNQPQHF
TRBV3-1/TRBV3-2	once	TRBD2	TRBJ2-2	TGTGCCAGCAGCCAAGCCGGCGGGAGGAACACCGGGGAGCTGTTTTTT	CASSQAGGRNTGELFF
TRBV29-1	.	.	TRBJ2-5	TGCAGCGTTGATCTCGCAGGGGAGACCCAGTACTTC	CSVDLAGETQYF